The 15 T cell receptor beta chains in this list originate from one sample, sequenced in a study of blood T cell repertoires in COVID-19. Sequenced by immunoSEQ multiplex PCR; TCRdb stores in-frame clones only, minus some. The table records about 320,000 clones, roughly 85% of them present only once. Material for sequencing was peripheral blood. The receptors were sampled from a human donor in a cohort sampled during active COVID-19.

The chain is built from TRBV24-1 and TRBJ2-1, with TRBD1 matching 8 bases. The trim removed 4 bases at V and 7 bases at J, leaving 8 bases unmatched. This CDR3 is 15 amino acids long. In germline, CDR1 is KGHDR, CDR2 SFDVKD. The CDR3 bases are TGTGCCACCAGTGAATCGGACAGGGTCGGGAATGAGCAGTTCTTC. Its translation: CATSESDRVGNEQFF.

This clone has just a few counts. The chain has TRBV6-1 and TRBJ1-5; D ambiguous. Trimming took 1 base from V and 0 from J, leaving 7 bases between them. The CDR3 consists of 15 residues. In germline, CDR1 is MNHNS, CDR2 SASEGT. CDR3 amino acids: CASSEVLNSNQPQHF. CDR3 bases: TGTGCCAGCAGTGAAGTACTAAATAGCAATCAGCCCCAGCATTTT.

In the case of this clone: Different DNA sequences within this sample yield the same CDR3. The rearrangement links TRBV3-1 (or the pseudogene TRBV3-2) to TRBJ1-2; TRBD1 agrees at 11 bases. The CDR3 runs 13 residues. J lost 8 bases, V lost 3 bases, and 2 bases had no gene match. CDR1 LGHDT and CDR2 YNNKEL come from the germline V gene (reference sequence). The CDR3 protein is CASSQGTGGGYTF. CDR3 in DNA: TGTGCCAGCAGCCAGGGGACAGGGGGAGGCTACACCTTC.

The chain joins TRBV15 to TRBJ2-3, with TRBD1 as a possible D gene (5 bases). Trimming stripped 0 bases from V and 2 bases from J, with 9 bases between. Germline lookup yields CDR1 LNHNV and CDR2 YYDKDF (reference sequence). The CDR3 has 15 residues. DNA for the CDR3: TGTGCCACCAGCAGAGACAGGGCTGCCACAGATACGCAGTATTTT. Encoded protein: CATSRDRAATDTQYF.

CDR3 coding DNA: TGTGCCAGCAGTTTACTAAAGGGGATCTCTGGAAACACCATATATTTT. Translated, it gives CASSLLKGISGNTIYF. The V and J genes are TRBV6-5 and TRBJ1-3; TRBD1 is a possible D gene (5 bases). The V gene's germline CDR1 is MNHEY and CDR2 SVGAGI. The CDR3 length is 16 residues. V was trimmed by 4 bases and J by 0 bases, leaving 13 bases between them.

In regard to this clone: The sample has other DNA sequences that encode this CDR3 too. The chain combines TRBV7-3 with TRBJ2-1; 7 bases are a match to TRBD1. V was pared by 5 bases and J by 2 bases, with 3 bases of the junction left unmatched. Germline assignment: CDR1 SGHTA and CDR2 FQGTGA. The CDR3 is made up of 14 amino acids. The CDR3 protein is CASSKQGPYNEQFF. DNA of the CDR3: TGTGCCAGCAGCAAACAGGGGCCCTACAATGAGCAGTTCTTC.

V is TRBV4-2 and J is TRBJ2-2, with TRBD2 as a possible D gene (6 bases). The CDR3 contains 17 residues. Germline CDR1 is LGHNA and CDR2 is YNFKEQ. V was pared by 0 bases and J by 5 bases, with 16 bases between. The CDR3 reads CASSQESVAESTGELFF. As DNA, the CDR3 is TGTGCCAGCAGCCAAGAGTCGGTAGCGGAATCAACCGGGGAGCTGTTTTTT.

The gene calls are TRBV7-3 and TRBJ2-2, with a tentative D call TRBD2 (6 bases). The CDR3 runs to 17 residues. Between the trimmed V and J ends, which lost 4 bases and 5 bases, there was a span of 20 bases. Germline assignment: CDR1 SGHTA and CDR2 FQGTGA. The CDR3 sequence: CASSSHRGRGRTGELFF. The CDR3 DNA is TGTGCCAGCAGCTCTCACCGCGGACGAGGGAGGACCGGGGAGCTGTTTTTT.

The V and J genes are TRBV27 and TRBJ2-1, with 8 positions matching TRBD1. V shed 4 bases and J 0 bases; nucleotides not matched to a gene: 2. This CDR3 region has 15 residues. The V gene's germline CDR1 is MNHEY and CDR2 SMNVEV (reference sequence). The DNA of the CDR3 is TGTGCCAGCAGTTCCGGGACAGGCTCCTACAATGAGCAGTTCTTC. It specifies CASSSGTGSYNEQFF.

This clone occurred once. The chain is built from TRBV30 and TRBJ1-1, with D uncertain. This CDR3 has 13 residues. CDR1 and CDR2 from the germline V gene are GTSNPN and SVGIG (reference sequence). Trimming stripped 0 bases from V and 6 bases from J, with 11 bases between. CDR3 nucleotides: TGTGCCTGGAGTGTCTATCCGTCATCTGAAGCTTTCTTT. Residues: CAWSVYPSSEAFF.

This clone was seen many times. The chain carries TRBV14 and TRBJ2-7, with 7 bases lining up with TRBD2. CDR1 SGHDN and CDR2 FVKESK come from the germline V gene. Germline trimming cut 4 bases from V and 4 bases from J; bases unmatched to any gene: 7. This CDR3 is built from 14 residues. CDR3 in DNA: TGTGCCAGCAGCCCACGGGGGGACTATTACGAGCAGTACTTC. Its translation: CASSPRGDYYEQYF. The complete variable domain, with remaining parts taken from reference TRBV14 and TRBJ2-7, reads EAGVTQFPSHSVIEKGQTVTLRCDPISGHDNLYWYRRVMGKEIKFLLHFVKESKQDESGMPNNRFLAERTGGTYSTLKVQPAELEDSGVYFCASSPRGDYYEQYFGPGTRLTVT.

The DNA for the CDR3 is TGTGCCAGCAGCCGGACAGGTCCGAACACCGGGGAGCTGTTTTTT. This sequence encodes CASSRTGPNTGELFF. The J gene is TRBJ2-2, the V gene TRBV7-9, with 7 bases fitting TRBD1. Germline V lookup: CDR1 SEHNR, CDR2 FQNEAQ (reference sequence). Trimming took 5 bases from V and 0 from J; bases not matched to a gene: 3. CDR3 size: 15 residues.

This chain uses TRBV5-1 with TRBJ1-6; no firm D call. The length of the CDR3 is 16 residues. The V end was cut by 0 bases, the J end by 0 bases, with 7 bases between. Per germline, CDR1 SGHRS and CDR2 YFSETQ. The CDR3 sequence is CASSLVTSSYNSPLHF. Written as DNA, the CDR3 is TGCGCCAGCAGCTTGGTCACGAGCTCCTATAATTCACCCCTCCACTTT.

The rearrangement links TRBV6-5 to TRBJ1-6; D unresolved. The CDR3 has 16 amino acids. V dropped 0 bases and J dropped 0 bases, with 6 bases sitting between them. Germline lookup yields CDR1 MNHEY and CDR2 SVGAGI. The CDR3 is CASSYSGSSYNSPLHF. CDR3 DNA: TGTGCCAGCAGTTACTCTGGGAGCTCCTATAATTCACCCCTCCACTTT.

The rearrangement links TRBV29-1 to TRBJ2-3; a possible D gene is TRBD1 (6 bases). The CDR3 has 13 residues. Germline V gives CDR1 SQVTM, CDR2 ANQGSEA. Trimming stripped 5 bases from V and 4 bases from J, with 13 bases between. The CDR3 loop reads CSVLQGVADTQYF. CDR3 DNA sequence: TGCAGCGTTCTACAGGGAGTTGCAGATACGCAGTATTTT.